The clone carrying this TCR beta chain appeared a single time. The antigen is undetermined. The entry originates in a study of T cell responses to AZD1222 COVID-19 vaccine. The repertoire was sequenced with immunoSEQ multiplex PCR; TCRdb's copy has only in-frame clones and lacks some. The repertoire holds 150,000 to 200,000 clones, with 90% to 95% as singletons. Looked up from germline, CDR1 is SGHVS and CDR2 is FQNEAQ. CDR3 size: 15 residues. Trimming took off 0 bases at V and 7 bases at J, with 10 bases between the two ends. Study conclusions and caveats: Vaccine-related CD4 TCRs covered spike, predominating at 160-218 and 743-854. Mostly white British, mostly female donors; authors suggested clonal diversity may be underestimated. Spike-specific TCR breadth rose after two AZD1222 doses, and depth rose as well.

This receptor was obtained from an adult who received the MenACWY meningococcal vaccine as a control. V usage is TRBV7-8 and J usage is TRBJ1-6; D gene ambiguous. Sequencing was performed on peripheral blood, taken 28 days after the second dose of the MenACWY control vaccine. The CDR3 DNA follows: TGTGCCAGCAGCTTAGCGGCCGGGAACAATTCACCCCTCCACTTT. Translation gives CASSLAAGNNSPLHF.